This T cell receptor beta chain derives from a study of blood T cell repertoires in COVID-19. Study-level information: Material from acute and convalescent COVID-19 was sourced from the United States, Italy and Spain.

The method was immunoSEQ multiplex PCR; TCRdb's version includes in-frame clones alone and lacks a portion of them. The sample contains around 160,000 clones, about 80% of which appear only once. The study recruited people aged about 18 to 95 years across about two dozen US areas. Participants' own reports of clinical history determined their cohort assignment. CDR1 and CDR2 (germline): SGDLS, YYNGEE. V lost 4 bases and J lost 0; bases outside the gene matches: 6. The CDR3 has 15 residues. Sequencing used PBMCs or T cells enriched from blood (not recorded which). The TCR originated in an older woman who had recovered from COVID-19. The chain is built from TRBV9 and TRBJ1-1, with TRBD1 identical over 7 bases. The CDR3, as DNA: TGTGCCAGCAGCCCTCAGGGACAGCTGAACACTGAAGCTTTCTTT. It encodes CASSPQGQLNTEAFF. Full variable domain (remainder filled in from reference TRBV9 and TRBJ1-1): DSGVTQTPKHLITATGQRVTLRCSPRSGDLSVYWYQQSLDQGLQFLIQYYNGEERAKGNILERFSAQQFPDLHSELNLSSLELGDSALYFCASSPQGQLNTEAFFGQGTRLTVV.